The next 3 T cell receptor beta chains were all read from a single sample in a study of response to subunit inactivated influenza vaccine. Each CDR3 protein gets one entry after TCRdb re-called the RT-PCR reads with MiXCR. The repertoire holds hundreds of thousands of distinct CDR3 sequences, with roughly 9.7% as singletons. The sequencing used PBMCs from blood, collected about 40 days after vaccination. The receptor set was obtained from a man aged 50 to 59 who received an inactivated influenza vaccine.

The gene calls are TRBV9 and TRBJ2-5, with D possibly matching TRBD2 (6 bases). CDR3 length equals 15 residues. Between the trimmed V and J ends, which lost 0 bases and 0 bases, there was a span of 9 bases. Looked up from germline, CDR1 is SGDLS and CDR2 is YYNGEE. The CDR3 DNA follows: TGTGCCAGCAGCGTAGAGTGGGGGGACCAAGAGACCCAGTACTTC. Translated: CASSVEWGDQETQYF.

J is TRBJ2-1 and V is TRBV5-1, with 14 nucleotides matching TRBD2. Per the germline V gene, CDR1 is SGHRS and CDR2 is YFSETQ. The CDR3 length is 17 residues. V gave up 3 bases and J gave up 6 bases; unmatched junction bases: 8. CDR3 sequence: CASSSSRGLAGGNEQFF. The CDR3 nucleotides are TGCGCCAGCAGCTCCTCTCGTGGACTAGCGGGAGGCAATGAGCAGTTCTTC.

In DNA form, the CDR3 reads TGCAGTGCCCCGGGACTAGCGGTATCCTACGAGCAGTACTTC. This gives the protein CSAPGLAVSYEQYF. The chain has TRBV20-1 and TRBJ2-7, with TRBD2 matching 11 bases. The CDR3 length is 14 residues. V was clipped by 6 bases and J by 1 base; unmatched bases: 5. CDR1 and CDR2 from the germline V gene are DFQATT and SNEGSKA (reference sequence).